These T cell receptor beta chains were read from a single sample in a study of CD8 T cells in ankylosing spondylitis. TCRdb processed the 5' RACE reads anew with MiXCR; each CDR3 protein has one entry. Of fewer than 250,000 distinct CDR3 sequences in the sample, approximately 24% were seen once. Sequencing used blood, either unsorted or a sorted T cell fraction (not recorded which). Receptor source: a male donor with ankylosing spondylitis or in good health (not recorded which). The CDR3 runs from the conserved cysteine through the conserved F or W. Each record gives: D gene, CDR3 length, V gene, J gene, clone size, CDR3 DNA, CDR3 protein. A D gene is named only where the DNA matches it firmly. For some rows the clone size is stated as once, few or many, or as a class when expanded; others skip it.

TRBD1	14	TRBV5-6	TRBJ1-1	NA	TGTGCCAGCAGACCCGGGCAGGGGGTCACTGAAGCTTTCTTT	CASRPGQGVTEAFF
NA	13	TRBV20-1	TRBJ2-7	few	TGCAGTGCTAGAGTTTCGGGCGCCTACGAGCAGTACTTC	CSARVSGAYEQYF
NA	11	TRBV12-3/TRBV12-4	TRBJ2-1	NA	TGTGCCAGCCCACGGGAAAATGAGGAGTTCTTC	CASPRENEEFF
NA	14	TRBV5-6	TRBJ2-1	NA	TGTGCCAGCAGCTTGGGACTAGATTACAATGAGCAGTTCTTC	CASSLGLDYNEQFF
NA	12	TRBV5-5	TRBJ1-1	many	TGTGCCAGCAGCTTGTGGCAGCTTAGCGCTTTCTTT	CASSLWQLSAFF
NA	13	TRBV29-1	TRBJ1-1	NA	TGCAGCGTTGAAGCCTTCGAGAACACTGAAGCTTTCTTT	CSVEAFENTEAFF
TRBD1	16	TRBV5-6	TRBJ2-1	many	TGTGCCAGCAGCTTGGGACAGGGGGCGTTTTACAATGAGCAGTTCTTC	CASSLGQGAFYNEQFF
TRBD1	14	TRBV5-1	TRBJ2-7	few	TGCGCCAGCAGCTTCGGACAGGTGGGATACGAGCAGTACTTC	CASSFGQVGYEQYF
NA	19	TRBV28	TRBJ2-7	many	TGTGCCAGCAGTACCCAAAGCGGAGGCCCATTATCGACCCCTTACGAGCAGTACTTC	CASSTQSGGPLSTPYEQYF
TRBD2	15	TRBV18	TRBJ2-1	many	TGTGCCAGCTCACCACAGCGGGAGTTAAACAATGAGCAGTTCTTC	CASSPQRELNNEQFF
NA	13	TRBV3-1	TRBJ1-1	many	TGTGCCAGCAGCCAAGATCAGAACACTGAAGCTTTCTTT	CASSQDQNTEAFF
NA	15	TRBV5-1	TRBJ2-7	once	TGCGCCAGCAGCAAAGATCCGGGCACCTCCTACGAGCAGTACTTC	CASSKDPGTSYEQYF
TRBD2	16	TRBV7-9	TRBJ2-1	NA	TGTGCCAGCAGCTTGCAGGGACTAGCAGCCTACAATGAGCAGTTCTTC	CASSLQGLAAYNEQFF
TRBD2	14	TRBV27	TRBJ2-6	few	TGTGCCAGCGCGGGAGGGACTGGGGCCAACGTCCTGACTTTC	CASAGGTGANVLTF
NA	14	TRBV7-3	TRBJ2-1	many	TGTGCCAGCAGCTTAACACACAGCTACAATGAGCAGTTCTTC	CASSLTHSYNEQFF